These 24 T cell receptor beta chains were all obtained from the same sample, sequenced in a study of beta chain features in type 1 diabetes. Whole-study findings and limits: The study found moderately but significantly shorter TCRB CDR3s in all four CD4+ subsets of Type 1 diabetes patients.

Antigen specificity for these receptors is unknown. What was sequenced were expressed TCRB transcripts, since all of the isolated RNA had been reverse transcribed. Measured with immunoSEQ multiplex PCR; TCRdb has only the in-frame clones, and not every one. The sample lists some 350,000 clones; over 8.5% were seen once. Sequenced: central memory CD4+ T cells from blood. These receptors were taken from a young man with type 1 diabetes.

Here the CDR3 reads CASSPGQGTPKNIQYF. The CDR3 DNA follows: TGTGCCAGCAGTCCCGGACAGGGCACCCCCAAAAACATTCAGTACTTC. The chain is built from TRBV11-1 and TRBJ2-4, with 8 bases lining up with TRBD1. The CDR3 length is 16 residues. Germline V gene sequence: CDR1 SGHAT, CDR2 FQDESV (reference sequence). Trimming removed 6 bases from V and 2 bases from J; junction bases left unmatched: 9.

The chain joins TRBV6-1 to TRBJ2-2; 7 bases match TRBD2. Germline loops: CDR1 MNHNS, CDR2 SASEGT. The CDR3 is made up of 16 amino acids. Trimming at V came to 1 base and at J to 1 base, leaving 3 bases not matched to a gene. CDR3 region: CASSEGKRGNTGELFF. The DNA for the CDR3 is TGTGCCAGCAGTGAAGGGAAGCGGGGGAACACCGGGGAGCTGTTTTTT.

This clone was found a few times. This chain joins TRBV19 and TRBJ2-3; TRBD2 matches 8 bases. This CDR3 has 14 residues. Losses at the gene ends were 7 bases for V and 6 bases for J; bases not matched to a gene: 9. CDR1 and CDR2 from the germline V gene are LNHDA and SQIVND (reference sequence). The CDR3 reads CASKKRGLGDTQYF. The CDR3 nucleotides are TGTGCCAGTAAGAAGCGGGGGCTGGGGGATACGCAGTATTTT.

This clone showed up just a few times. The rearrangement links TRBV19 to TRBJ2-1; a possible D gene is TRBD2 (5 bases). This CDR3 is 15 amino acids long. The germline V gene has CDR1 LNHDA and CDR2 SQIVND (reference sequence). Trimming left V 0 bases short and J 10 bases short, with 16 bases between. In DNA form, the CDR3 reads TGTGCCAGTAGTATAGAGCGGGTAACCTCCGCAGAGCAGTTCTTC. This sequence encodes CASSIERVTSAEQFF.

This chain links TRBV5-6 with TRBJ2-6; D is ambiguous. Per germline, CDR1 SGHDT and CDR2 YYEEEE. This CDR3 region has 18 residues. V gave up 0 bases and J gave up 2 bases, with 15 bases separating them. In DNA, the CDR3 is TGTGCCAGCAGCTTGGAGACCCCCTCCTGGACTGGGGCCAACGTCCTGACTTTC. Its translation: CASSLETPSWTGANVLTF.

In this sample, this clone turned up a few times. This chain connects TRBV19 to TRBJ1-5; D gene uncertain. This CDR3 has 14 residues. Trimming removed 3 bases at V and 4 bases at J, with 10 bases between. Germline V gene lookup returns CDR1 LNHDA and CDR2 SQIVND (reference sequence). The CDR3 sequence is CASSINPRNQPQHF. As DNA, the CDR3 is TGTGCCAGTAGTATTAATCCGAGGAATCAGCCCCAGCATTTT.

Many counts were recorded for this clone. The chain uses TRBV5-6 and TRBJ1-4; TRBD1 matches 7 bases. CDR1 SGHDT and CDR2 YYEEEE come from the germline V gene. V lost 3 bases and J lost 4; bases outside the gene matches: 15. The CDR3 extends over 18 amino acids. For the CDR3, the DNA is TGTGCCAGCAGCTCAATCCGGGCCCACAGGGGATTTAATGAAAAACTGTTTTTT. Protein product: CASSSIRAHRGFNEKLFF.

The sample holds a few counts of this clone. The V gene is TRBV6-1, the J gene TRBJ2-1, with D possibly being TRBD1 or TRBD2 (5 bases each). The CDR3 sequence is 19 residues long. Deletions cut 2 bases from V and 6 bases from J, with 26 bases between. Germline-derived CDR1 and CDR2 are MNHNS and SASEGT. The CDR3 DNA reads TGTGCCAGCAGTGAAACCCTAACTATTCCGGGACGGAGGATCAATGAGCAGTTCTTC. Translation gives CASSETLTIPGRRINEQFF.

This clone occurred many times. The J gene is TRBJ2-1, the V gene TRBV23-1; D might be TRBD1 (6 bases). TRBV23-1 is an open reading frame whose function is uncertain. The CDR3 totals 15 residues. Trimming cost V 0 bases and J 8 bases, with 14 bases left between them. The CDR3 region is CASSQSPGVYDEQFF. CDR3 in DNA: TGCGCCAGCAGTCAATCCCCAGGGGTGTACGATGAGCAGTTCTTC.

The genes are TRBV7-2 and TRBJ2-1, with a weak D call TRBD1 (5 bases). Trimming left V 1 base short and J 8 bases short, with 15 bases between. This CDR3 has 15 residues. CDR1 and CDR2 (germline): SGHTA, FQGNSA. The CDR3 DNA sequence: TGTGCCAGCAGCTTAGTTGTGTCAGGGTATTATGAGCAGTTCTTC. It encodes CASSLVVSGYYEQFF.

V and J are TRBV11-2 and TRBJ2-1; a weak D match, TRBD2 (6 bases). V gave up 5 bases and J gave up 6 bases, with 17 bases separating them. Germline V gene lookup returns CDR1 SGHAT and CDR2 FQNNGV. CDR3 length equals 15 residues. The CDR3 region is CASSPPGGGRNEQFF. CDR3 in DNA: TGTGCCAGCAGCCCCCCTGGCGGAGGGCGCAATGAGCAGTTCTTC.

This clone was observed at least ten times. This CDR3 reads CASSSNLAETLYEQYF. The DNA of the CDR3 is TGCGCCAGCAGCTCAAATCTAGCGGAGACCCTATACGAGCAGTACTTC. This chain joins TRBV4-1 and TRBJ2-7; 7 bases agree with TRBD2. The trim removed 5 bases at V and 4 bases at J, leaving 14 bases unmatched. This CDR3 is 16 amino acids long. Germline V lookup: CDR1 MGHRA, CDR2 YSYEKL.

This clone was seen repeatedly, ten times or more. This chain links TRBV29-1 with TRBJ2-2; D unresolved. Germline CDR1 is SQVTM and CDR2 is ANQGSEA. The length of the CDR3 is 15 residues. Trimming took 1 base from V and 2 from J, leaving 11 bases between them. The CDR3 here is CSVEGSQVNTGELFF. The CDR3 DNA is TGCAGCGTTGAAGGATCACAAGTCAACACCGGGGAGCTGTTTTTT.

This clone has at least ten counts. This chain uses TRBV7-6 with TRBJ2-3; tentative D call: TRBD2 (6 bases). The CDR3 covers 15 residues. Trimming stripped 5 bases from V and 3 bases from J, with 15 bases between. CDR1 and CDR2 from the germline V gene are SGHVS and FNYEAQ. The DNA of the CDR3 is TGTGCCAGCAGCCATACCCTAGCGCATACAGATACGCAGTATTTT. This translates into CASSHTLAHTDTQYF.

This clone was counted a few times. The V call is TRBV19, the J call TRBJ2-7; possibly TRBD1 or TRBD2 for D (5 bases each). V was cut by 6 bases and J by 3 bases, with 18 bases left in between. Germline V gene sequence: CDR1 LNHDA, CDR2 SQIVND (reference sequence). The CDR3 is 15 residues long. This CDR3 reads CASSLGTALSYEQYF. In DNA, the CDR3 is TGTGCCAGTAGCCTGGGGACCGCGCTAAGCTACGAGCAGTACTTC.

The gene calls are TRBV19 and TRBJ2-1; 7 nucleotides match TRBD2. J was trimmed by 2 bases and V by 1 base; bases with no gene match: 5. CDR1 LNHDA and CDR2 SQIVND come from the germline V gene (reference sequence). This CDR3 region has 16 residues. The CDR3 spells CASSIGSSGAYNEQFF. CDR3 nucleotide sequence: TGTGCCAGTAGTATAGGTTCTAGCGGCGCCTACAATGAGCAGTTCTTC.

There are a few counts of this clone. J is TRBJ2-2 and V is TRBV25-1; D gene ambiguous. The V gene's germline CDR1 is MGHDK and CDR2 SYGVNS. V was trimmed by 0 bases and J by 6 bases, leaving 8 bases between them. The CDR3 has 14 amino acids. The CDR3 protein is CASSEYRDAGELFF. In DNA, the CDR3 is TGTGCCAGCAGTGAATATAGAGATGCCGGGGAGCTGTTTTTT. Full variable domain (missing parts from reference TRBV25-1 and TRBJ2-2): EADIYQTPRYLVIGTGKKITLECSQTMGHDKMYWYQQDPGMELHLIHYSYGVNSTEKGDLSSESTVSRIRTEHFPLTLESARPSHTSQYLCASSEYRDAGELFFGEGSRLTVL.

A few counts support this clone. V and J are TRBV27 and TRBJ2-5; D is perhaps TRBD2 (6 bases). V lost 4 bases and J lost 5, with 14 bases in between. The CDR3 contains 14 residues. Germline loops: CDR1 MNHEY, CDR2 SMNVEV (reference sequence). This CDR3 reads CASSSGTLVETQYF. DNA of the CDR3: TGTGCCAGCAGTTCCGGGACTCTTGTGGAGACCCAGTACTTC.

CDR3 residues: CASRARPAETQYF. CDR3 nucleotide sequence: TGCGCCAGCAGAGCCAGGCCCGCGGAGACCCAGTACTTC. This rearrangement joins TRBV5-1 to TRBJ2-5; D call uncertain. The CDR3 has 13 amino acids. CDR1 SGHRS and CDR2 YFSETQ come from the germline V gene. Trimming stripped 5 bases from V and 5 bases from J, with 13 bases between.

The V and J genes are TRBV7-3 and TRBJ2-7, with a possible D match to TRBD2 (6 bases). Looked up from germline, CDR1 is SGHTA and CDR2 is FQGTGA. The CDR3 is 14 amino acids. The V end was cut by 5 bases, the J end by 0 bases, with 11 bases between. CDR3 coding DNA: TGTGCCAGCAGCCCTACTAGCTCCTCCTACGAGCAGTACTTC. This codes for CASSPTSSSYEQYF.

This clone was detected a few times. The chain uses TRBV28 and TRBJ1-3, with D unresolved. This CDR3 has 11 residues. Germline lookup yields CDR1 MDHEN and CDR2 SYDVKM. V was shortened by 5 bases and J by 6 bases, with 5 bases between the two germline ends. The CDR3 DNA reads TGTGCCAGCAGTCTCCCAAACACCATATATTTT. Its translation is CASSLPNTIYF.

V usage is TRBV7-8 and J usage is TRBJ2-3; TRBD1 aligns across 9 bases. CDR3 length: 16 amino acids. J lost 3 bases, V lost 4 bases, and 8 bases had no gene match. CDR1 and CDR2 (germline): SGHVS, FQNEAQ. CDR3: CASSYSGTGRTDTQYF. The DNA of the CDR3 is TGTGCCAGCAGCTATTCCGGGACAGGGAGAACAGATACGCAGTATTTT.

This chain links TRBV29-1 with TRBJ2-7; possible D gene TRBD1, 5 bases. The CDR3 contains 14 residues. Trimming took off 4 bases at V and 2 bases at J, with 15 bases between the two ends. From germline, CDR1 is SQVTM and CDR2 ANQGSEA. CDR3 loop: CSVGLRARAYEQYF. The CDR3 nucleotides read TGCAGCGTTGGGCTCAGGGCTAGGGCCTACGAGCAGTACTTC.

This sequence joins TRBV27 and TRBJ1-1, with 9 positions matching TRBD1. Germline V gene data show CDR1 as MNHEY and CDR2 as SMNVEV (reference sequence). The CDR3 runs to 15 residues. With V trimmed by 5 bases and J by 3 bases, 7 bases remained unmatched. In DNA form, the CDR3 reads TGTGCCAGCAGTCCGAGAGACAGGGGGTACACTGAAGCTTTCTTT. This encodes CASSPRDRGYTEAFF.